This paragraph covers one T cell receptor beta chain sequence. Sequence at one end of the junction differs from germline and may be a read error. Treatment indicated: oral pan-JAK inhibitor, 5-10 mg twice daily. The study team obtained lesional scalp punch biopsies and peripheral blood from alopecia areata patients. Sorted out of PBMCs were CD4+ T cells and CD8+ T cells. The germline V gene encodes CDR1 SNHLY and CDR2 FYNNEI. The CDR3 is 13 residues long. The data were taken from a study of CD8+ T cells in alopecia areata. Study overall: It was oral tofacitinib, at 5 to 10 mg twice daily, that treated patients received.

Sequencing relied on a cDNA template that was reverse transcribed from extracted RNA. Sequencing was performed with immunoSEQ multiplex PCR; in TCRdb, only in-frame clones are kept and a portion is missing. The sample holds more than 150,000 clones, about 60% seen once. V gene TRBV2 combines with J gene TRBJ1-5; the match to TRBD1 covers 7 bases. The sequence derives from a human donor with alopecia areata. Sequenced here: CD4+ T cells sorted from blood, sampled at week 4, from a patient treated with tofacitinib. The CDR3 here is CASGQVGNPPQHF. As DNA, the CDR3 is TGTGCCAGCGGACAGGTCGGCAATCCGCCCCAGCATTTT.